This T cell receptor beta chain was profiled in a study of blood T cell repertoires in COVID-19. Overall study: Some COVID-19 samples were acute and others convalescent; all came from the United States, Italy and Spain. T cells, B-cell-depleted T cells, or PBMCs supplied cDNA or gDNA.

The CDR3 is 15 amino acids. From germline, CDR1 is GTSNPN and CDR2 SVGIG (reference sequence). Trimming removed 5 bases at V and 2 bases at J, with 17 bases between. Original processing methods: Nucleated cell number was recorded as an estimate derived from reference gene primer amplification. Repertoires were generated with immunoSEQ multiplex PCR, while TCRdb's copy carries only in-frame clones and drops some. Clone size and V and J calls were adopted from that table, with D and trimming inferred from the DNA. The data hold fewer than 300,000 clones, with less than 90% observed a single time. The receptor was derived from an older woman with active or convalescent COVID-19. The sequenced sample was peripheral blood. The chain couples TRBV30 to TRBJ2-3; D call uncertain. CDR3 in amino acids: CAWGPADYYTDTQYF. The CDR3 DNA reads TGTGCCTGGGGGCCTGCGGATTACTACACAGATACGCAGTATTTT.